The 5 T cell receptor beta chains below come from one sample, sequenced in a study of technical replicates of blood from a handful of donors. TCRdb's copy holds only in-frame clones and misses some; the assay was immunoSEQ multiplex PCR. The sample carries about 79,000 clones, 94% recorded once. Input material: T cells isolated from PBMCs. The receptors here all came from a human donor in good health.

This chain's CDR3 is CASKQLNTEAFF. The CDR3 DNA follows: TGTGCCAGTAAACAGCTGAACACTGAAGCTTTCTTT. The chain uses TRBV6-6 and TRBJ1-1, with D unclear. The CDR3 covers 12 residues. Germline lookup yields CDR1 MNHNY and CDR2 SVGAGI (reference sequence). Trimming cost V 9 bases and J 0 bases, with 8 bases left between them.

This chain connects TRBV4-1 to TRBJ1-5; D perhaps matches TRBD1 (5 bases). Germline CDR1 and CDR2: MGHRA and YSYEKL. V shed 4 bases and J shed 6 bases, with 19 bases lying between them. The CDR3 runs to 16 residues. The CDR3 region has the DNA TGCGCCAGCAGCCTCCTAGCGGGGGTTGGGGGTCAGCCCCAGCATTTT. Its translation is CASSLLAGVGGQPQHF.

This clone has a handful of counts. The chain has TRBV6-1 and TRBJ1-1, with D unresolved. V shed 7 bases and J shed 1 base, with 13 bases lying between them. This CDR3 has 14 amino acids. The germline V gene has CDR1 MNHNS and CDR2 SASEGT. This CDR3 reads CASTGREGNTEAFF. In DNA, the CDR3 is TGTGCCAGCACGGGTCGGGAGGGGAACACTGAAGCTTTCTTT.

This clone was observed a few times. The V and J genes are TRBV6-5 and TRBJ2-6; D is perhaps TRBD2 (6 bases). The CDR3 runs to 15 residues. Germline CDR1 is MNHEY and CDR2 is SVGAGI. V lost 8 bases and J lost 2, with 13 bases in between. The CDR3 spells CASSPGVTGANVLTF. CDR3 nucleotides: TGTGCCAGCTCCCCGGGGGTAACTGGGGCCAACGTCCTGACTTTC.

This rearrangement joins TRBV5-1 to TRBJ2-2, with unresolved D. Trimming pared 0 bases from V and 0 bases from J, leaving 12 bases between. This CDR3 has 17 amino acids. Germline CDR1 reads SGHRS; CDR2 reads YFSETQ. CDR3 loop: CASSLVSVSANTGELFF. For the CDR3, the DNA is TGCGCCAGCAGCTTGGTTTCGGTTTCCGCGAACACCGGGGAGCTGTTTTTT.